The rows below give T cell receptor beta chains drawn from one sample of a study of blood T cell repertoires in COVID-19. Method: immunoSEQ multiplex PCR; TCRdb's copy keeps in-frame clones and lacks some. Of around 200,000 clones listed, about 85% were seen once; the top ten hold 2.6%. What was sequenced was PBMCs or T cells enriched from blood (not recorded which). The origin of the receptors is a woman in her twenties or thirties who had recovered from COVID-19. CDR3s include the opening cysteine and the closing phenylalanine or tryptophan. Fields, in order: D gene, clone size, V gene, J gene, CDR3 protein, CDR3 DNA. D genes are given only for firm matches. Rows may omit the clone size; those that give it use once, few, many or a size class.

>TRBD1|once|TRBV9|TRBJ1-6
CASSVDGQANSPLHF
TGTGCCAGCAGCGTAGACGGACAGGCAAATTCACCCCTCCACTTT
>NA|NA|TRBV24-1|TRBJ2-2
CATSEGERDTGELFF
TGTGCCACCAGTGAGGGTGAGAGGGACACCGGGGAGCTGTTTTTT
>TRBD2|NA|TRBV7-6|TRBJ2-7
CASSKTSGGTYEQYF
TGTGCCAGCAGCAAGACTAGCGGGGGAACCTACGAGCAGTACTTC
>NA|NA|TRBV27|TRBJ2-3
CASSFEGAGTDTQYF
TGTGCCAGCAGTTTTGAGGGTGCGGGCACAGATACGCAGTATTTT
>TRBD1|NA|TRBV19|TRBJ2-7
CASSGQVPDEQYF
TGTGCCAGTAGTGGACAGGTTCCCGACGAGCAGTACTTC
>NA|once|TRBV4-2|TRBJ1-4
CASSESGGHEKLFF
TGTGCCAGCAGTGAATCCGGAGGGCATGAAAAACTGTTTTTT
>TRBD1|NA|TRBV4-2|TRBJ2-7
CASSQATGLSAVMGALEQYF
TGTGCCAGCAGCCAAGCGACAGGGTTATCGGCCGTAATGGGGGCTCTCGAGCAGTACTTC
>TRBD1|NA|TRBV18|TRBJ2-5
CASSPGQGETQYF
TGTGCCAGCTCACCGGGACAGGGCGAGACCCAGTACTTC
>NA|NA|TRBV5-1|TRBJ2-1
CASSLPGSSINNEQFF
TGCGCCAGCAGCTTGCCAGGATCTTCGATAAACAATGAGCAGTTCTTC
>NA|NA|TRBV7-9|TRBJ1-4
CASSGGGNEKLFF
TGTGCCAGCAGCGGGGGAGGGAATGAAAAACTGTTTTTT
>TRBD1|few|TRBV11-2|TRBJ1-1
CASSPGTVAFF
TGTGCCAGCAGCCCCGGGACAGTGGCTTTCTTT
>NA|NA|TRBV27|TRBJ1-1
CASSLDRNTEAFF
TGTGCCAGCAGTTTAGACAGGAACACTGAAGCTTTCTTT
>NA|NA|TRBV4-3|TRBJ1-6
CASSQEGGAGSPLHF
TGCGCCAGCAGCCAAGAAGGGGGGGCAGGATCACCCCTCCACTTT
>NA|NA|TRBV7-9|TRBJ2-1
CASSLGREGDEQFF
TGTGCCAGCAGCCTGGGCCGGGAAGGAGATGAGCAGTTCTTC
>NA|NA|TRBV6-2/TRBV6-3|TRBJ2-7
CASSYVGREQYF
TGTGCCAGCAGTTACGTGGGGCGCGAGCAGTACTTC
>TRBD1|once|TRBV5-6|TRBJ1-2
CASSLETGRYGYTF
TGTGCCAGCAGCTTGGAGACAGGGCGCTATGGCTACACCTTC
>TRBD1|few|TRBV7-2|TRBJ2-6
CASPRGTGRPSSGANVLTF
TGTGCCAGCCCTAGGGGGACAGGCCGACCGAGCTCTGGGGCCAACGTCCTGACTTTC
>TRBD1|NA|TRBV6-2/TRBV6-3|TRBJ2-1
CASSSFADRADNEQFF
TGTGCCAGCAGTTCCTTCGCGGACAGGGCAGACAATGAGCAGTTCTTC
>NA|NA|TRBV2|TRBJ1-1
CASLQEKNTEAFF
TGTGCCAGCTTACAGGAGAAGAACACTGAAGCTTTCTTT
>TRBD2|NA|TRBV5-1|TRBJ2-1
CASSLASGGAMNEQFF
TGCGCCAGCAGCTTAGCTAGCGGGGGGGCCATGAATGAGCAGTTCTTC
>TRBD2|NA|TRBV7-3|TRBJ2-7
CASSSTPGGSYEQYF
TGTGCCAGCAGCTCCACGCCGGGGGGGTCGTACGAGCAGTACTTC
>TRBD2|NA|TRBV6-1|TRBJ2-7
CASSERGEELVHEQYF
TGTGCCAGCAGTGAACGGGGGGAAGAGTTGGTCCACGAGCAGTACTTC
>TRBD1|NA|TRBV2|TRBJ1-2
CASSGTGTDQYGYTF
TGTGCCAGCAGTGGAACGGGGACAGATCAATATGGCTACACCTTC
>TRBD1|NA|TRBV7-9|TRBJ1-4
CASSPGGGRLFF
TGTGCCAGCAGCCCCGGAGGGGGCAGACTGTTTTTT
>TRBD1|NA|TRBV7-2|TRBJ1-2
CASSWDRDHTPYGYTF
TGTGCCAGCAGCTGGGACAGGGACCATACGCCATATGGCTACACCTTC
>TRBD1|NA|TRBV4-2|TRBJ1-5
CASSQAGGGDQPQHF
TGTGCCAGCAGCCAAGCTGGAGGGGGCGATCAGCCCCAGCATTTT
>NA|NA|TRBV6-5|TRBJ2-4
CASSYGGETKNIQYF
TGTGCCAGCAGTTACGGCGGGGAGACCAAAAACATTCAGTACTTC
>NA|NA|TRBV6-2/TRBV6-3|TRBJ2-3
CASSPRGAADTQYF
TGTGCCAGCAGCCCCCGGGGGGCCGCAGATACGCAGTATTTT
>TRBD1|NA|TRBV6-2/TRBV6-3|TRBJ2-3
CASSYSDRAPDTQYF
TGTGCCAGCAGTTACTCGGACAGGGCGCCAGATACGCAGTATTTT
>NA|few|TRBV5-8|TRBJ1-6
CASSLNGAGGSPLHF
TGTGCCAGCAGCTTGAATGGCGCGGGGGGTTCACCCCTCCACTTT
>NA|NA|TRBV11-2|TRBJ1-2
CASSPIVGANYGYTF
TGTGCCAGCAGCCCAATAGTGGGGGCAAACTATGGCTACACCTTC
>NA|NA|TRBV5-1|TRBJ1-3
CASRTGNTIYF
TGCGCCAGCCGTACTGGAAACACCATATATTTT
>TRBD2|NA|TRBV11-2|TRBJ2-1
CASSDASSGGANEQFF
TGTGCCAGCAGCGACGCTTCTAGCGGGGGTGCCAATGAGCAGTTCTTC
>NA|once|TRBV7-2|TRBJ2-7
CASSLGGQPYEQYF
TGTGCCAGCAGCTTAGGAGGACAGCCCTACGAGCAGTACTTC
>TRBD2|NA|TRBV28|TRBJ2-5
CASRPSGEQETQYF
TGTGCCAGCAGGCCAAGCGGGGAACAAGAGACCCAGTACTTC
>NA|NA|TRBV4-1|TRBJ2-7
CASSLKGGGEQYF
TGCGCCAGCAGCCTAAAAGGGGGGGGCGAGCAGTACTTC
>TRBD2|once|TRBV3-1/TRBV3-2|TRBJ2-5
CASSQAGGGETQYF
TGTGCCAGCAGCCAAGCCGGCGGGGGGGAGACCCAGTACTTC
>TRBD1|NA|TRBV4-3|TRBJ1-2
CASSQDTGARRYGYTF
TGCGCCAGCAGCCAAGATACAGGGGCGCGAAGATATGGCTACACCTTC
>NA|NA|TRBV7-2|TRBJ2-5
CASSLDYYQETQYF
TGTGCCAGCAGCTTGGACTATTACCAAGAGACCCAGTACTTC
>NA|NA|TRBV7-9|TRBJ2-7
CASSLDTRVYEQYF
TGTGCCAGCAGCTTAGACACCAGGGTCTACGAGCAGTACTTC
>TRBD1|few|TRBV29-1|TRBJ1-2
CSVDVYRGQRDYTF
TGCAGCGTTGACGTGTACAGGGGGCAAAGGGACTACACCTTC
>NA|NA|TRBV25-1|TRBJ1-5
CASQLTGSNQPQHF
TGTGCCAGCCAGCTTACAGGGTCCAATCAGCCCCAGCATTTT
>TRBD2|NA|TRBV7-8|TRBJ2-7
CASSLGGLAGGPFYEQYF
TGTGCCAGCAGCTTAGGGGGACTAGCGGGGGGCCCCTTCTACGAGCAGTACTTC
>NA|NA|TRBV5-1|TRBJ2-2
CASSQGHLDTGELFF
TGCGCCAGCAGCCAGGGACACCTGGACACCGGGGAGCTGTTTTTT
>TRBD1|NA|TRBV7-9|TRBJ1-6
CASSLSTGGGSPLHF
TGTGCCAGCAGCTTATCGACAGGGGGCGGTTCACCCCTCCACTTT
>NA|NA|TRBV12-2|TRBJ2-7
CASRFGSEGRPSYEQYF
TGTGCAAGTCGCTTCGGATCTGAGGGCAGGCCCTCCTACGAGCAGTACTTC
>NA|NA|TRBV25-1|TRBJ1-1
CASSESRGGTEAFF
TGTGCCAGCAGTGAATCGCGAGGGGGCACTGAAGCTTTCTTT
>NA|NA|TRBV4-1|TRBJ1-2
CASSQHLDSTDGYTF
TGCGCCAGCAGCCAACACTTAGACAGTACGGATGGCTACACCTTC
>TRBD1|once|TRBV29-1|TRBJ1-2
CSVAMARGHGYTF
TGCAGCGTTGCTATGGCCAGGGGGCATGGCTACACCTTC
>TRBD1|once|TRBV4-1|TRBJ2-2
CASSRQGQGGGELFF
TGCGCCAGCAGCCGACAGGGACAGGGGGGCGGGGAGCTGTTTTTT
>NA|NA|TRBV5-5|TRBJ2-5
CASSLAPDTYQETQYF
TGTGCCAGCAGCTTGGCGCCAGACACGTACCAAGAGACCCAGTACTTC